This is a list of T cell receptor beta chains from one sample in a study of T-cell memory formation after mild COVID-19. MiXCR, run by TCRdb on the 5' RACE reads, gives a single entry per CDR3 protein. The sample lists around 400,000 distinct CDR3 sequences, around 24% occurring once. The sequenced sample consisted of PBMCs or a T cell subset sorted from them (not recorded which). The receptors come from an adult woman who had mild COVID-19 (a few samples of this study predate the infection). Cell type and time point are not known. Each CDR3 is given with its conserved first and last residue. Fields, in order: V gene, clone size, D gene, J gene, CDR3 DNA, CDR3 protein. The D gene is left open where the match is weak. The listing skips clone size in some rows; elsewhere it reads once, few, many or a size class.

v_call: TRBV20-1; clone_size: few; d_call: TRBD2; j_call: TRBJ2-7; cdr3_nt: TGCAGTGCTGTACCGTTAGCGGGGGGCCTAGCTGAGCAGTACTTC; cdr3_aa: CSAVPLAGGLAEQYF
v_call: TRBV28; clone_size: .; d_call: TRBD1; j_call: TRBJ2-2; cdr3_nt: TGTGCCAGCAGAATAAGACAGGGTTGGGCCGGGGAGCTGTTTTTT; cdr3_aa: CASRIRQGWAGELFF
v_call: TRBV5-1; clone_size: many; d_call: .; j_call: TRBJ1-4; cdr3_nt: TGCGCCAGCAGCTTGGACCCAGACAGTGCAACTAATGAAAAACTGTTTTTT; cdr3_aa: CASSLDPDSATNEKLFF
v_call: TRBV4-2; clone_size: few; d_call: TRBD2; j_call: TRBJ2-7; cdr3_nt: TGTGCCAGCAGCCAAGACCTAGCGGGAATCGAGCAGTACTTC; cdr3_aa: CASSQDLAGIEQYF
v_call: TRBV5-1; clone_size: few; d_call: .; j_call: TRBJ2-1; cdr3_nt: TGCGCCAGCAGCCTCTCGAGGAGGGAGCTCTACAATGAGCAGTTCTTC; cdr3_aa: CASSLSRRELYNEQFF
v_call: TRBV25-1; clone_size: .; d_call: .; j_call: TRBJ2-7; cdr3_nt: TGTGCCAGCAGTGAATGGGCAGGGTCCGGAGAGCAGTACTTC; cdr3_aa: CASSEWAGSGEQYF
v_call: TRBV7-9; clone_size: few; d_call: .; j_call: TRBJ2-1; cdr3_nt: TGTGCCAGCAGCTTACGTTTGAGAGGAGGGGCTGCAGCCTACAATGAGCAGTTCTTC; cdr3_aa: CASSLRLRGGAAAYNEQFF
v_call: TRBV12-3/TRBV12-4; clone_size: many; d_call: .; j_call: TRBJ2-7; cdr3_nt: TGTGCCAGCAGTTTAAAGCGGCCGAAGGACCCCTACGAGCAGTACTTC; cdr3_aa: CASSLKRPKDPYEQYF
v_call: TRBV5-1; clone_size: few; d_call: .; j_call: TRBJ2-3; cdr3_nt: TGCGCCAGCAGCGGAATACCTCGGCAGACAGATACGCAGTATTTT; cdr3_aa: CASSGIPRQTDTQYF
v_call: TRBV7-9; clone_size: .; d_call: .; j_call: TRBJ1-2; cdr3_nt: TGTGCCAGCAGCTTACTTCCTGGGGGCTACACCTTC; cdr3_aa: CASSLLPGGYTF
v_call: TRBV7-6; clone_size: few; d_call: .; j_call: TRBJ2-2; cdr3_nt: TGTGCCAGCAGCTTAGCTAGCGCCTCGAACACCGGGGAGCTGTTTTTT; cdr3_aa: CASSLASASNTGELFF
v_call: TRBV7-2; clone_size: .; d_call: .; j_call: TRBJ2-1; cdr3_nt: TGTGCCAGCAGCTTAGAGGTTACGGGTGGACACAATGAGCAGTTCTTC; cdr3_aa: CASSLEVTGGHNEQFF
v_call: TRBV4-3; clone_size: few; d_call: TRBD1; j_call: TRBJ2-3; cdr3_nt: TGCGCCAGCAGCCAAGTGGGACAGGGAACAGATACGCAGTATTTT; cdr3_aa: CASSQVGQGTDTQYF
v_call: TRBV20-1; clone_size: few; d_call: .; j_call: TRBJ2-7; cdr3_nt: TGCAGTGCTAGTAACCGGGACGGTACCTACGAGCAGTACTTC; cdr3_aa: CSASNRDGTYEQYF
v_call: TRBV14; clone_size: few; d_call: .; j_call: TRBJ2-7; cdr3_nt: TGTGCCAGCAGCCAAGATGGGTCAGGGTACTACGAGCAGTACTTC; cdr3_aa: CASSQDGSGYYEQYF
v_call: TRBV6-2/TRBV6-3; clone_size: .; d_call: TRBD1; j_call: TRBJ2-5; cdr3_nt: TGTGCCAGCAGTTACGCGGGACAGGGATATTCGACCCAGTACTTC; cdr3_aa: CASSYAGQGYSTQYF
v_call: TRBV24-1; clone_size: .; d_call: .; j_call: TRBJ2-1; cdr3_nt: TGTGCCACCAGTGACAGGACAGGGCCTGGCGGGAGAGACAATGAGCAGTTCTTC; cdr3_aa: CATSDRTGPGGRDNEQFF
v_call: TRBV6-5; clone_size: .; d_call: .; j_call: TRBJ1-2; cdr3_nt: TGTGCCAGCAGCATCCTCCAAGGGGCAGATTTTTACTATGGCTACACCTTC; cdr3_aa: CASSILQGADFYYGYTF
v_call: TRBV5-4; clone_size: .; d_call: TRBD1; j_call: TRBJ2-7; cdr3_nt: TGTGCCAGCAGCTTAGGACAGGGTCGGACCTACGAGCAGTACTTC; cdr3_aa: CASSLGQGRTYEQYF
v_call: TRBV7-9; clone_size: .; d_call: .; j_call: TRBJ2-5; cdr3_nt: TGTGCCAGCAGCTTAGCCAGGAAGACCCAGTACTTC; cdr3_aa: CASSLARKTQYF
v_call: TRBV7-9; clone_size: few; d_call: .; j_call: TRBJ2-1; cdr3_nt: TGTGCCAGCAGCCCCGAGGCCAGCTCCTACAATGAGCAGTTCTTC; cdr3_aa: CASSPEASSYNEQFF
v_call: TRBV27; clone_size: .; d_call: .; j_call: TRBJ2-1; cdr3_nt: TGTGCCAGCAGTTCCGGGACTCCAATCTACAATGAGCAGTTCTTC; cdr3_aa: CASSSGTPIYNEQFF
v_call: TRBV30; clone_size: few; d_call: .; j_call: TRBJ2-5; cdr3_nt: TGTGCCTGGAGCGACCCCGGTCGTCGCCAAGAGACCCAGTACTTC; cdr3_aa: CAWSDPGRRQETQYF
v_call: TRBV14; clone_size: .; d_call: TRBD2; j_call: TRBJ2-4; cdr3_nt: TGTGCCAGCAGCCCTATGGGACTAGCGGGAGCCAAAAACATTCAGTACTTC; cdr3_aa: CASSPMGLAGAKNIQYF
v_call: TRBV28; clone_size: few; d_call: TRBD2; j_call: TRBJ2-1; cdr3_nt: TGTGCCAGCAGTGGCTCCAGCGGGAGAAGGGCCAATGAGCAGTTCTTC; cdr3_aa: CASSGSSGRRANEQFF
v_call: TRBV7-6; clone_size: .; d_call: .; j_call: TRBJ1-3; cdr3_nt: TGTGCCAGCACCGCGGAAGGGATCTCTGGAAACACCATATATTTT; cdr3_aa: CASTAEGISGNTIYF
v_call: TRBV9; clone_size: few; d_call: .; j_call: TRBJ1-1; cdr3_nt: TGTGCCAGCAGCGCCGGAGGACCCAACACTGAAGCTTTCTTT; cdr3_aa: CASSAGGPNTEAFF
v_call: TRBV9; clone_size: few; d_call: TRBD1; j_call: TRBJ2-7; cdr3_nt: TGTGCCAGCAGCGTCGGGACAGGGGATGGCTACGAGCAGTACTTC; cdr3_aa: CASSVGTGDGYEQYF
v_call: TRBV9; clone_size: few; d_call: .; j_call: TRBJ2-5; cdr3_nt: TGTGCCAGCAGCGTAGCGGCAGGGCGGGAGACCCAGTACTTC; cdr3_aa: CASSVAAGRETQYF
v_call: TRBV29-1; clone_size: many; d_call: .; j_call: TRBJ2-7; cdr3_nt: TGCAGCGTTGAAGAGGGTGGAGCAGGGGTAAACGAGCAGTACTTC; cdr3_aa: CSVEEGGAGVNEQYF
v_call: TRBV27; clone_size: .; d_call: TRBD1; j_call: TRBJ1-6; cdr3_nt: TGTGCCAGCAGTTTATACATTCGGGACAGGCTCAACTTT; cdr3_aa: CASSLYIRDRLNF
v_call: TRBV7-6; clone_size: few; d_call: .; j_call: TRBJ1-1; cdr3_nt: TGTGCCAGCAGCGAGGGTTCAGGGATGAACACTGAAGCTTTCTTT; cdr3_aa: CASSEGSGMNTEAFF